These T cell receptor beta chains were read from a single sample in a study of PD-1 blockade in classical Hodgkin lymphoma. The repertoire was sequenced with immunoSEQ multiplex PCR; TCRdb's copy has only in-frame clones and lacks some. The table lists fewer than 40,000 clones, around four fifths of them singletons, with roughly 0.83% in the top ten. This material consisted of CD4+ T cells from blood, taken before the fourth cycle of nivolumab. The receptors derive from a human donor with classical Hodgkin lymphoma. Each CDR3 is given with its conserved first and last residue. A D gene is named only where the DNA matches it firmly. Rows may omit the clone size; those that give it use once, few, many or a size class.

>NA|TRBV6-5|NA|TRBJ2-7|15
TGTGCCAGCAGTTACTCGATCGGGGCCCCGGACGAGCAGTACTTC
CASSYSIGAPDEQYF
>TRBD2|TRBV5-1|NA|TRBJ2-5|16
TGCGCCAGCAGCGGTCGGCGGGGGGGATCCCAAGAGACCCAGTACTTC
CASSGRRGGSQETQYF
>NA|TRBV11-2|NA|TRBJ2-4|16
TGTGCCAGCAGCTTAGATTTGGGGGTCGCCAAAAACATTCAGTACTTC
CASSLDLGVAKNIQYF
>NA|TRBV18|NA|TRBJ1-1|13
TGTGCCAGCTCACAGACCGATGGTCTCGAAGCTTTCTTT
CASSQTDGLEAFF
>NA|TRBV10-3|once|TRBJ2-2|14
TGTGCCATCAAACCAGGGGGGTTAACCGGGGAGCTGTTTTTT
CAIKPGGLTGELFF
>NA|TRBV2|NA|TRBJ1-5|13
TGTGCCGGGGCTCGGGGGAGCAATCAGCCCCAGCATTTT
CAGARGSNQPQHF
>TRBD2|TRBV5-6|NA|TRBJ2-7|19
TGTGCCAGCAGCTTGGAGGGGACTAGCGGGGGGCCCATCTCCTACGAGCAGTACTTC
CASSLEGTSGGPISYEQYF
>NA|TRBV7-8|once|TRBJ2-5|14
TGTGCCAGCAGCGGCTCGCGGCCCCAAGAGACCCAGTACTTC
CASSGSRPQETQYF
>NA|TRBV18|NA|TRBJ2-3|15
TGTGCCAGCTCACCATCCTTCTCAATCACAGATACGCAGTATTTT
CASSPSFSITDTQYF
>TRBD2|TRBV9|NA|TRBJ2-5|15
TGTGCCAGCAGCGTTCCGGGACTAGCGGTAGAGACCCAGTACTTC
CASSVPGLAVETQYF
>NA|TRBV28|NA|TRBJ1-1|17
TGTGCCAGCAGCCGACATGATATCCAGGGTATGAACACTGAAGCTTTCTTT
CASSRHDIQGMNTEAFF
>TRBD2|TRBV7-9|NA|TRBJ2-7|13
TGTGCCAGCAGCCTAGCGGGGGTCTACGAGCAGTACTTC
CASSLAGVYEQYF
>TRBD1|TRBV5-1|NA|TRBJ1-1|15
TGCGCCAGCAGCCCCGGGCAGGGGGCCGGCACTGAAGCTTTCTTT
CASSPGQGAGTEAFF
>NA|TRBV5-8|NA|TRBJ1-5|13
TGTGCCAGCAGCTTCCGGGCAGATCAGCCCCAGCATTTT
CASSFRADQPQHF
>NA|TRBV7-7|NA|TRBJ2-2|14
TGTGCCAGCAGCCGGACAGGGAGGGCCGGGGAGCTGTTTTTT
CASSRTGRAGELFF
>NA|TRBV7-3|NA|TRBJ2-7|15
TGTGCCAGCAGCTTAACCGCGACAGGCTCCTACGAGCAGTACTTC
CASSLTATGSYEQYF
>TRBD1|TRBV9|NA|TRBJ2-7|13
TGTGCCAGCGAGGACAGGGGGGCCTACGAGCAGTACTTC
CASEDRGAYEQYF
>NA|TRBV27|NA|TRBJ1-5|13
TGTGCCAGCGGTAGGACAGTTAATCAGCCCCAGCATTTT
CASGRTVNQPQHF
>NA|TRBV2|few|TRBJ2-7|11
TGTGCCAGCAGTGTTGCGTACGAGCAGTACTTC
CASSVAYEQYF
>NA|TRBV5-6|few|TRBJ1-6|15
TGTGCCAGCAGCTACCGACTCACTGGTGGTTCACCCCTCCACTTT
CASSYRLTGGSPLHF
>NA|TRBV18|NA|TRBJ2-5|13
TGTGCCAGCTCACCGAACGTCGAAGAGACCCAGTACTTC
CASSPNVEETQYF
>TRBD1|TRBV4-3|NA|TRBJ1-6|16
TGCGCCAGCAGAGAGGGGAGGGACAGGGGGAATTCACCCCTCCACTTT
CASREGRDRGNSPLHF
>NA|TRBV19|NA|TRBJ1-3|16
TGTGCCAGTAGTGTTTCGCCGGACTTCTCTGGAAACACCATATATTTT
CASSVSPDFSGNTIYF
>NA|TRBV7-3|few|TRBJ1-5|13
TGTGCCAGCAGCTTGCGAGGCAATCAGCCCCAGCATTTT
CASSLRGNQPQHF
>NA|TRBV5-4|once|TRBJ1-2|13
TGTGCCAGCAGCTTGGATTCTAACTATGGCTACACCTTC
CASSLDSNYGYTF
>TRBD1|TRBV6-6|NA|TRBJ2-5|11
TGTGCCAGCTCCACAGGGGGGACCCAGTACTTC
CASSTGGTQYF
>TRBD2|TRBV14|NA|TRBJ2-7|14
TGTGCCAGCAGCCCCCCCGGGGGGGGGTACGAGCAGTACTTC
CASSPPGGGYEQYF
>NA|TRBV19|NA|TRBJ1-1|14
TGTGCCAGTACCCCGGACTTTCAGAACACTGAAGCTTTCTTT
CASTPDFQNTEAFF
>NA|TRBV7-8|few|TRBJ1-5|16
TGTGCCAGCAGCCCCTGGGGTAGGGAAGGCAATCAGCCCCAGCATTTT
CASSPWGREGNQPQHF
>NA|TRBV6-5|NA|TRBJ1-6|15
TGTGCCAGCAGGATCATGGACGATGGGAATTCACCCCTCCACTTT
CASRIMDDGNSPLHF
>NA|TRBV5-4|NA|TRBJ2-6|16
TGTGCCAGCAGCTTGGCCACGGCTTCCGGGGCCAACGTCCTGACTTTC
CASSLATASGANVLTF
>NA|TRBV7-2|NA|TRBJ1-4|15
TGTGCCAGCAGCCTCCTTTCGGGGGTGGGGGAAAAACTGTTTTTT
CASSLLSGVGEKLFF
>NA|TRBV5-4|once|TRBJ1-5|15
TGTGCCAGCAGCTTTGGTATCGGGGAGGGTCAGCCCCAGCATTTT
CASSFGIGEGQPQHF
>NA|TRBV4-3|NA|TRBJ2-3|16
TGCGCCAGCAGCCAGATTTCACCAACCCTTGTAGATACGCAGTATTTT
CASSQISPTLVDTQYF
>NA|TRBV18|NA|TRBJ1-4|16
TGTGCCAGCTCACTATACTCACAGGGTTTCAGTGAAAAACTGTTTTTT
CASSLYSQGFSEKLFF
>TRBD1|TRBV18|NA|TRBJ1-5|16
TGTGCCAGCTCACCGGGACAGGGCGGGACAAATCAGCCCCAGCATTTT
CASSPGQGGTNQPQHF
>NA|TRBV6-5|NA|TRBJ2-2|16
TGTGCCAGCAGTTACCGTTTGAGCGAAAACACCGGGGAGCTGTTTTTT
CASSYRLSENTGELFF
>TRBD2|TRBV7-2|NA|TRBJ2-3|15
TGTGCCAGCAGCGGTAGCGGGGCTAGCACAGATACGCAGTATTTT
CASSGSGASTDTQYF
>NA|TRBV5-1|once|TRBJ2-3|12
TGCGCCAGCAGCTCGCCCTCAGATACGCAGTATTTT
CASSSPSDTQYF
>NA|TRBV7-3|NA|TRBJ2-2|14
TGTGCCAGCAGCTTATCCGGGGGCGGCGGGGAGCTGTTTTTT
CASSLSGGGGELFF
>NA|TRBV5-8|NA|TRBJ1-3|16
TGTGCCAGCAGCTTCGTAAGGGGGAGCTCTGGAAACACCATATATTTT
CASSFVRGSSGNTIYF
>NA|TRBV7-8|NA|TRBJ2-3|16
TGTGCCAGCAGCTTATACCGGGACTTGAAGGCCCATACGCAGTATTTT
CASSLYRDLKAHTQYF
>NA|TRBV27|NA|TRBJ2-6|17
TGTGCCAGCAGTAGCACTTGGCTACAAAGTCGGGCCAACGTCCTGACTTTC
CASSSTWLQSRANVLTF
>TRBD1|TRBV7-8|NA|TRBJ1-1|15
TGTGCCAGCAGCTTAGCGCGGGTTGGGACAGCCAAAGCTTTCTTT
CASSLARVGTAKAFF
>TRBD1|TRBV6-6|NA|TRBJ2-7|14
TGTGCCAGCAGTTACGGGACAGGGGGCAACGAGCAGTACTTC
CASSYGTGGNEQYF
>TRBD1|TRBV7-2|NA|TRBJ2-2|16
TGTGCCAGCAGCTTTGGGGGACAGGGGTTCACCGGGGAGCTGTTTTTT
CASSFGGQGFTGELFF
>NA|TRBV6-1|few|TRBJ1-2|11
TGTGCCAGCAGGCCGAGTTATGGCTACACCTTC
CASRPSYGYTF
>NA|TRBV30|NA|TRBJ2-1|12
TGTGCCTGGAGGCAGACCTACAATGAGCAGTTCTTC
CAWRQTYNEQFF
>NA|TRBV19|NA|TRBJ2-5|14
TGTGCCAGTAGTCACGGGACTTTTCAAGAGACCCAGTACTTC
CASSHGTFQETQYF
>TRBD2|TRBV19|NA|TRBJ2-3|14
TGTGCCAGTAGTCGGACTAGCGGGGGGGATACGCAGTATTTT
CASSRTSGGDTQYF
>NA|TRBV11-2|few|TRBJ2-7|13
TGTGCCAGCAGCTTAGTCTGGGGGCATGAGCAGTACTTC
CASSLVWGHEQYF
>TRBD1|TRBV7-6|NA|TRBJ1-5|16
TGTGCCAGCAGCCCCCTGACAGGGGGCTTCAATCAGCCCCAGCATTTT
CASSPLTGGFNQPQHF
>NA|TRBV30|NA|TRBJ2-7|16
TGTGCCTGGAGTGGAGCGGGTCACCTCATTGGGTACGAGCAGTACTTC
CAWSGAGHLIGYEQYF
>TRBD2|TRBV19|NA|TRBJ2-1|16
TGTGCCAGTAGTCCTTTAGGGACTAGGGGGGCCAATGAGCAGTTCTTC
CASSPLGTRGANEQFF